Below, 21 T cell receptor beta chains from the same sample are listed, as sequenced in a study of shared clonotypes between healthy human individuals. Profiled with immunoSEQ multiplex PCR; TCRdb holds only in-frame clones, not every one. The data show about 460,000 clones, approximately 80% seen once. Sequenced: PBMCs. Receptors were obtained from a woman in her thirties or forties in good health. Some clones in this sample may be carry-over from other donors' samples.

About this clone itself: The same CDR3 also results from other DNA sequences found in this sample. V gene TRBV28 combines with J gene TRBJ2-5; no clear D. V lost 4 bases and J lost 5, with 8 bases in between. CDR3 length: 12 amino acids. Germline V CDR1 and CDR2: MDHEN, SYDVKM. This CDR3 is CASSSPRETQYF. The CDR3 DNA follows: TGTGCCAGCAGTTCTCCCCGGGAGACCCAGTACTTC.

The V and J genes are TRBV30 and TRBJ1-1, with 8 positions matching TRBD1. V lost 4 bases, J lost 5 bases, and 9 bases stayed unmatched. Germline assignment: CDR1 GTSNPN and CDR2 SVGIG (reference sequence). The CDR3 runs 14 residues. The CDR3 sequence: CAWILKQGGTEAFF. The CDR3 coding sequence is TGTGCCTGGATTCTAAAACAGGGGGGAACTGAAGCTTTCTTT.

With regard to this clone: The junction shows a germline mismatch at one end, possibly a read error. The DNA of the CDR3 is TGTGCCAGCAGCTTAGTAGGGACTAGCGGGACCCCCTACGAGCAGTGCTTC. Protein sequence: CASSLVGTSGTPYEQCF. The chain has TRBV7-2 and TRBJ2-7; 13 bases are a match to TRBD2. There are 17 residues in the CDR3. CDR1 SGHTA and CDR2 FQGNSA come from the germline V gene. The full variable domain, completed using reference TRBV7-2 and TRBJ2-7, is GAGVSQSPSNKVTEKGKDVELRCDPISGHTALYWYRQSLGQGLEFLIYFQGNSAPDKSGLPSDRFSAERTGGSVSTLTIQRTQQEDSAVYLCASSLVGTSGTPYEQCFGPGTRLTVT.

The chain uses TRBV5-1 and TRBJ1-2, with a weak D call TRBD1 (5 bases). The CDR3 is 15 amino acids. V lost 0 bases and J 0 bases, leaving 9 bases between the germline ends. CDR1 is SGHRS and CDR2 is YFSETQ in the germline V gene. This CDR3 reads CASSLGGRANYGYTF. The CDR3 DNA follows: TGCGCCAGCAGCTTGGGAGGCAGGGCTAACTATGGCTACACCTTC.

The genes are TRBV4-1 and TRBJ2-5; 7 bases are a match to TRBD2. The ends lost 3 bases at V and 3 bases at J; junction bases unmatched: 7. This CDR3 comprises 15 residues. The germline CDR1 and CDR2 sequences are MGHRA and YSYEKL. The CDR3 spells CASSHPGGAKETQYF. The CDR3 DNA reads as TGCGCCAGCAGCCACCCGGGAGGAGCTAAAGAGACCCAGTACTTC.

This clone was detected ten times or more. The sample holds other DNA sequences that translate to the same CDR3. This chain links TRBV11-3 with TRBJ2-2; D uncertain. CDR1 is SGHNT, CDR2 YENEEA, per germline. The CDR3 is 13 residues long. V was clipped by 0 bases and J by 8 bases, with 7 bases between them. CDR3 nucleotide sequence: TGTGCCAGCAGCTTAGAGCGAACAGGGGAGCTGTTTTTT. This codes for CASSLERTGELFF. The full variable domain, completed using reference TRBV11-3 and TRBJ2-2, is EAGVVQSPRYKIIEKKQPVAFWCNPISGHNTLYWYLQNLGQGPELLIRYENEEAVDDSQLPKDRFSAERLKGVDSTLKIQPAELGDSAVYLCASSLERTGELFFGEGSRLTVL.

V gene TRBV7-2 combines with J gene TRBJ2-7; TRBD2 aligns across 7 bases. V shed 5 bases and J 6 bases; nucleotides not matched to a gene: 10. This CDR3 spans 14 amino acids. Germline V gives CDR1 SGHTA, CDR2 FQGNSA. The CDR3 nucleotides read TGTGCCAGCAGCACAAGAGTCTCGGGGGGCGAGCAGTACTTC. This codes for CASSTRVSGGEQYF.

The chain links TRBV25-1 to TRBJ2-1; maybe TRBD2 (5 bases). This CDR3 has 13 residues. The germline CDR1 and CDR2 sequences are MGHDK and SYGVNS. The V end was cut by 2 bases, the J end by 15 bases, with 17 bases between. The CDR3 sequence is CASSEPPSGEPFF. The CDR3 DNA follows: TGTGCCAGCAGTGAACCCCCAAGCGGAGAACCGTTCTTC.

The chain combines TRBV6-6 with TRBJ2-1; 10 nucleotides align to TRBD2. Germline lookup yields CDR1 MNHNY and CDR2 SVGAGI (reference sequence). The length of the CDR3 is 16 residues. The ends lost 6 bases at V and 6 bases at J; junction bases unmatched: 11. CDR3 DNA sequence: TGTGCCAGCAGCGCGCCTCTAGCGGGAGCGTTCAATGAGCAGTTCTTC. Residues: CASSAPLAGAFNEQFF.

V gene TRBV9 combines with J gene TRBJ1-4; 7 nucleotides align to TRBD1. Germline lookup yields CDR1 SGDLS and CDR2 YYNGEE. The CDR3 length is 14 residues. V trimming: 4 bases; J trimming: 3 bases; junction bases outside the gene matches: 3. CDR3 nucleotides: TGTGCCAGCAGCAAACAGGGGTCTAATGAAAAACTGTTTTTT. Translation gives CASSKQGSNEKLFF.

About this clone: One end of the junction is discordant with germline, which a read error may explain. The rearrangement uses TRBV28 and TRBJ2-2, with 8 bases matching TRBD1. Germline lookup yields CDR1 MDHEN and CDR2 SYDVKM. The CDR3 covers 17 residues. The CDR3, as DNA: TGTGCCAGCAATTTACCCGCCGGGACAGGTCGGCCCGGGGAGCTGTTTTTT. This gives the protein CASNLPAGTGRPGELFF. Together with reference TRBV28 and TRBJ2-2, the CDR3 gives the full variable domain: DVKVTQSSRYLVKRTGEKVFLECVQDMDHENMFWYRQDPGLGLRLIYFSYDVKMKEKGDIPEGYSVSREKKERFSLILESASTNQTSMYLCASNLPAGTGRPGELFFGEGSRLTVL.

The chain links TRBV16 to TRBJ2-7, with TRBD1 matching over 7 bases. With V trimmed by 2 bases and J by 0 bases, 4 bases remained unmatched. The CDR3 is 15 residues long. Germline CDR1 KGHSY, CDR2 FQNENV. The CDR3 sequence is CASSQTGAFSYEQYF. The CDR3 nucleotides are TGTGCCAGCAGCCAAACAGGGGCCTTCTCCTACGAGCAGTACTTC. Based on the CDR3 plus reference TRBV16 and TRBJ2-7, the full variable domain is GEEVAQTPKHLVRGEGQKAKLYCAPIKGHSYVFWYQQVLKNEFKFLISFQNENVFDETGMPKERFSAKCLPNSPCSLEIQATKLEDSAVYFCASSQTGAFSYEQYFGPGTRLTVT.

The chain is built from TRBV15 and TRBJ2-1; 9 bases line up with TRBD2. Germline-derived CDR1 and CDR2 are LNHNV and YYDKDF (reference sequence). The junction had 14 bases not matched to a gene; V was cut back by 6 bases and J by 5 bases. The CDR3 extends over 17 amino acids. The CDR3 loop reads CATRFEMSGRRDNEQFF. In DNA, the CDR3 is TGTGCCACCAGGTTTGAAATGAGCGGGAGGAGGGACAATGAGCAGTTCTTC.

This chain connects TRBV5-1 to TRBJ2-7; D might be TRBD1 (6 bases). The germline gives CDR1 SGHRS, CDR2 YFSETQ. This CDR3 spans 15 amino acids. V lost 0 bases and J lost 2, with 12 bases in between. This CDR3 is CASSLGGTRTYEQYF. CDR3 coding DNA: TGCGCCAGCAGCTTGGGGGGGACACGCACCTACGAGCAGTACTTC.

The chain has TRBV25-1 and TRBJ2-1, with a weak D call TRBD2 (7 bases). The germline CDR1 and CDR2 sequences are MGHDK and SYGVNS. Trimming stripped 5 bases from V and 8 bases from J, with 13 bases between. This CDR3 comprises 13 residues. The CDR3 is CASSKRGGDEQFF. The CDR3 bases are TGTGCCAGCAGTAAGAGAGGGGGGGATGAGCAGTTCTTC.

The V and J genes are TRBV28 and TRBJ1-2, with D unclear. The germline CDR1 and CDR2 sequences are MDHEN and SYDVKM. CDR3 length: 13 residues. Trimming removed 6 bases from V and 3 bases from J, with 11 bases in between. The CDR3 loop is CASSPSWDYGYTF. CDR3 nucleotides: TGTGCCAGCAGCCCTTCGTGGGACTATGGCTACACCTTC.

The V gene is TRBV19, the J gene TRBJ1-1; D is uncertain. The CDR3 has 16 amino acids. Looked up from germline, CDR1 is LNHDA and CDR2 is SQIVND (reference sequence). V was clipped by 5 bases and J by 0 bases, with 16 bases between them. The CDR3 DNA follows: TGTGCCAGTAGTCCCAGCGAGCAGGTGCTGAACACTGAAGCTTTCTTT. The encoded protein is CASSPSEQVLNTEAFF.

This clone was found once. J is TRBJ1-1 and V is TRBV18, with D hard to call. This CDR3 contains 13 residues. V shed 3 bases and J shed 6 bases, with 11 bases lying between them. Germline CDR1 is KGHSH and CDR2 is LQKENI. The CDR3 DNA is TGTGCCAGCTCACCCCCCTCGGTCTCTGAAGCTTTCTTT. Translation: CASSPPSVSEAFF.

The CDR3 is CASSLAGGAGAGLETQYF. CDR3 coding DNA: TGTGCCAGCAGCTTAGCGGGCGGAGCGGGAGCGGGTTTGGAGACCCAGTACTTC. J is TRBJ2-5 and V is TRBV7-8; 8 nucleotides agree with TRBD2. CDR3 size: 18 residues. The germline V gene encodes CDR1 SGHVS and CDR2 FQNEAQ. V dropped 0 bases and J dropped 5; count of bases not matched to a gene: 14.

The chain links TRBV19 to TRBJ2-7; TRBD1 might be the D (5 bases). The V gene's germline CDR1 is LNHDA and CDR2 SQIVND (reference sequence). The germline V and J ends were trimmed by 5 bases and 7 bases, with 15 bases remaining between them. The CDR3 spans 13 residues. Written as DNA, the CDR3 is TGTGCCAGTAGTGTGACAGTATCCGGGGAGCAGTACTTC. Encoded protein: CASSVTVSGEQYF. Variable domain in full (rest from reference TRBV19 and TRBJ2-7): DGGITQSPKYLFRKEGQNVTLSCEQNLNHDAMYWYRQDPGQGLRLIYYSQIVNDFQKGDIAEGYSVSREKKESFPLTVTSAQKNPTAFYLCASSVTVSGEQYFGPGTRLTVT.

The chain carries TRBV7-9 and TRBJ2-7; D uncertain. Germline-derived CDR1 and CDR2 are SEHNR and FQNEAQ (reference sequence). The CDR3 covers 13 residues. The V end lost 2 bases, the J end lost 2 bases, and 7 bases lay between the germline ends. The CDR3 region is CASSLPQTYEQYF. The CDR3 nucleotides are TGTGCCAGCAGCTTACCTCAGACCTACGAGCAGTACTTC.